This T cell receptor beta chain was recorded in a study of T cell responses to AZD1222 COVID-19 vaccine. Findings of the study overall: Baseline seropositivity characterized only six AZD1222 recipients. The donor group comprised mostly white British people and more females; the analysis possibly underestimated clonal diversity.

The CDR3 runs 16 residues. Germline CDR1 and CDR2: MDHEN and SYDVKM. Trimming took 3 bases from V and 0 from J; bases not matched to a gene: 8. Libraries were prepared by immunoSEQ multiplex PCR; TCRdb keeps only in-frame clonotypes and omits some of them. This sample carries approximately 100,000 clones, roughly 84% of them seen once, and the ten largest clones take approximately 15%. In regard to this clone: No antigen is known for it.

The TCR comes from an adult in good health. The V call is TRBV28, the J call TRBJ2-7; 7 bases fit TRBD1. The starting material was peripheral blood, obtained on day 0 of AZD1222 vaccination. Here the CDR3 DNA reads TGTGCCAGCAGTTTTGGGACAGCAGCTACCTCCTACGAGCAGTACTTC. It encodes CASSFGTAATSYEQYF.